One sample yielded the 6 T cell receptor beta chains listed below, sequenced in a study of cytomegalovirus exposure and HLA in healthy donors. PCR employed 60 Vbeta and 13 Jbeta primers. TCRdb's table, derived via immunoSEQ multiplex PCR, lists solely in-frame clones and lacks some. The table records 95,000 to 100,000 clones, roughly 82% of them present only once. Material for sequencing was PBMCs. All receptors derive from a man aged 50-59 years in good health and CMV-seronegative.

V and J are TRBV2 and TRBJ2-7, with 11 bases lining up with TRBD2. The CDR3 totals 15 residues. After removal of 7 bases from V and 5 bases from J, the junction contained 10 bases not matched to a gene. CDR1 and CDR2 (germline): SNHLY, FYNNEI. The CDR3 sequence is CASTNSGRAANEQYF. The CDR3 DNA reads TGTGCCAGCACAAATAGCGGGAGGGCTGCGAACGAGCAGTACTTC.

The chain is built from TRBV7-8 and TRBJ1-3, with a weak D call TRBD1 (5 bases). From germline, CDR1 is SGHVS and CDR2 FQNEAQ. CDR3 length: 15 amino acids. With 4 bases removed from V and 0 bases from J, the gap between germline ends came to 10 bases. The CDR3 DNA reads TGTGCCAGCAGCTCCGACAGATTCTCTGGAAACACCATATATTTT. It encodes CASSSDRFSGNTIYF.

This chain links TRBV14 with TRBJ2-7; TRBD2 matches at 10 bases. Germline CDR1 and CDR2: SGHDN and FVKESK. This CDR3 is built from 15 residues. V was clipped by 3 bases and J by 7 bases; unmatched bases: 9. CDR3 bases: TGTGCCAGCAGCCAGGCACTAGCGGGGTCTGGAGAGCAGTACTTC. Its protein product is CASSQALAGSGEQYF.

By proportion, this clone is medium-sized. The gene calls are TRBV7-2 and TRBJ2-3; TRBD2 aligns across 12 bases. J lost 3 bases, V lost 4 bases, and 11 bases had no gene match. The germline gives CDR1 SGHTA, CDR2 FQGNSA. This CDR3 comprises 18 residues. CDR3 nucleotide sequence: TGTGCCAGCAGCTATCGTGGGGCCGGGACTAGCGGGACAGATACGCAGTATTTT. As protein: CASSYRGAGTSGTDTQYF.

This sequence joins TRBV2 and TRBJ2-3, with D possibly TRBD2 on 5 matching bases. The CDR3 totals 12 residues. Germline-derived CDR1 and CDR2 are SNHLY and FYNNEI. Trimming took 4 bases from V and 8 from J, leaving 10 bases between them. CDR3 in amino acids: CASSVISGTQYF. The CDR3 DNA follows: TGTGCCAGCAGTGTGATAAGCGGTACGCAGTATTTT.

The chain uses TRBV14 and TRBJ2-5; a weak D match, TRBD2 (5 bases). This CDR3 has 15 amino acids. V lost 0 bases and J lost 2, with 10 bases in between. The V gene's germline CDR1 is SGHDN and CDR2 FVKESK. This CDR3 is CASSQEGREQETQYF. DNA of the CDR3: TGTGCCAGCAGCCAAGAGGGGAGAGAACAAGAGACCCAGTACTTC.